The clone carrying this T cell receptor beta chain was seen a single time. What it recognizes is unknown. The ends lost 10 bases at V and 3 bases at J; junction bases unmatched: 14. This CDR3 contains 16 residues. CDR1 and CDR2 from the germline V gene are MRHNA and SNTAGT. Some clones are missing from TCRdb's copy, which holds only in-frame ones; the method was immunoSEQ multiplex PCR. The data show approximately 68,000 clones, around 89% seen once. The entry originates in a study of graft-versus-host responses after intestinal transplantation. This receptor was taken from a human donor who was the organ donor for an intestinal transplant. The input for sequencing was unstimulated CD8+ T cells sorted from spleen or lymph node cells, taken before transplant. The chain carries TRBV6-4 and TRBJ2-2; 7 positions agree with TRBD1. The CDR3 coding sequence is TGTGCCAACGGATACCGACGGGACAGCGACACCGGGGAGCTGTTTTTT. As protein: CANGYRRDSDTGELFF.